This T cell receptor (beta chain) was sequenced for a study of blood T cells in healthy people across ages. Study-wide results and caveats: Because donor CMV status was unknown, expanded clonotype changes were possibly confounded. Diversity estimated from one million T cells was considered an underestimate.

Note on this clonotype: As yet, its antigen is unknown.

CDR3 length: 14 amino acids. With 7 bases removed from V and 3 bases from J, the gap between germline ends came to 15 bases. CDR1 and CDR2 (germline): MNHNS, SASEGT. Next came a second PCR, run for about 7 to 12 cycles, which used a sample-barcoded 5' primer along with a J-beta primer mix. With 12 random nucleotides, a template-switch adaptor tagged each individual cDNA molecule. TCRdb analysed the 5' RACE reads with MiXCR anew, one entry per CDR3 protein. The table includes 1.5 million to 1.8 million distinct CDR3 sequences, around 40% detected once. Each donor was a healthy Caucasian individual from Russia, aged about 6 to 95.

Sequences were obtained from blood. The genes are TRBV6-1 and TRBJ1-1; D is unclear. The sequence was obtained from a woman under 30 in good health. The CDR3 spells CASTSQRADTEAFF. The CDR3 bases are TGTGCCAGCACTTCACAAAGAGCGGACACTGAAGCTTTCTTT.